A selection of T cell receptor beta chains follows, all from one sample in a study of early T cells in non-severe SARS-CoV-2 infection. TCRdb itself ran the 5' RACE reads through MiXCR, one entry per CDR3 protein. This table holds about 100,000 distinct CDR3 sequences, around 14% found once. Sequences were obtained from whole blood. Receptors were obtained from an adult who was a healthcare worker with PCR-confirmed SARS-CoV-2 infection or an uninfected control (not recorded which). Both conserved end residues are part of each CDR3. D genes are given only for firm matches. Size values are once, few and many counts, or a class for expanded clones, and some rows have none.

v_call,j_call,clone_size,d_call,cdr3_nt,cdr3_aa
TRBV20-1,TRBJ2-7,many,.,TGCAGTGCTAGTGATAGCAGCTCCTACGAGCAGTACTTC,CSASDSSSYEQYF
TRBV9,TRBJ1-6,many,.,TGTGCCAGCAGCGACGGGACGGTCTATAATTCACCCCTCCACTTT,CASSDGTVYNSPLHF
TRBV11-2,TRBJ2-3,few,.,TGTGCCAGCAGCCTAGGACCCGGGCCAGGGCCCACAGATACGCAGTATTTT,CASSLGPGPGPTDTQYF
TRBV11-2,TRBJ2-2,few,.,TGTGCCAGCAGCGGCCTTAACACCGGGGAGCTGTTTTTT,CASSGLNTGELFF
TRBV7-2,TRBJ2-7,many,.,TGTGCCAGCAGCTCCCTTCCGGGGGGCCCGACCTACGAGCAGTACTTC,CASSSLPGGPTYEQYF
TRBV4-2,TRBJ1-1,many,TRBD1,TGTGCCAGCAGCCCAGCCAGGGGGCAGAAGAACACTGAAGCTTTCTTT,CASSPARGQKNTEAFF
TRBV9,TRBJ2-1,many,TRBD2,TGTGCCAGCAGCGTATTCGCGGGGGGGCCTAGCAATGAGCAGTTCTTC,CASSVFAGGPSNEQFF
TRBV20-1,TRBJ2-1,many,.,TGCAGTGCTAGGAAGGTTGGGGCCTCGACTAATAATGAGCAGTTCTTC,CSARKVGASTNNEQFF
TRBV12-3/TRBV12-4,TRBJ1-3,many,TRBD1,TGTGCCAGCAGTCCCCGGACAGGGTTCGGAAACACCATATATTTT,CASSPRTGFGNTIYF
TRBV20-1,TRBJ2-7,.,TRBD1,TGCAGTGCTAAGGCAGGGGGAAGCTACGAGCAGTACTTC,CSAKAGGSYEQYF
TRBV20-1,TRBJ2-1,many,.,TGCAGTGCTCTCAGGGGGCGGGGGGATCGCAATGAGCAGTTCTTC,CSALRGRGDRNEQFF
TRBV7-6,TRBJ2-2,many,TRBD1,TGTGCCAGCAGCTTAGCTGGGGGTGTCTCCGGGACAGGGAGGACCGGGGAGCTGTTTTTT,CASSLAGGVSGTGRTGELFF
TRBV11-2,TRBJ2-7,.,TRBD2,TGTGCCAGCAGCTGGGGACTAGCGTACGAGCAGTACTTC,CASSWGLAYEQYF
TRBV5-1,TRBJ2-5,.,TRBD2,TGCGCCAGCAGCTCCTCCTTAGCGGGGGGAAAAGAGACCCAGTACTTC,CASSSSLAGGKETQYF
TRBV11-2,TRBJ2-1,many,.,TGTGCCAGCAGCTTGTTAGGATTCGATGAGCAGTTCTTC,CASSLLGFDEQFF
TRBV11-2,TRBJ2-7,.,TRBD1,TGTGCCAGCAGCTTGGGGCCCGGGACAGTACCTACCTACGAGCAGTACTTC,CASSLGPGTVPTYEQYF
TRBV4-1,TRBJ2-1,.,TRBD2,TGCGCCAGCAGCCAAGCAGGGACTAGCGGATATGAGCAGTTCTTC,CASSQAGTSGYEQFF
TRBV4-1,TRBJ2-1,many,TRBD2,TGCGCCAGCAGCCAGCCGGGACTAGCGGGGGACAATGAGCAGTTCTTC,CASSQPGLAGDNEQFF
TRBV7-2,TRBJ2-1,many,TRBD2,TGTGCCAGCAGCCTCAGACTATCGAGCGGGGGGCACAATGAGCAGTTCTTC,CASSLRLSSGGHNEQFF
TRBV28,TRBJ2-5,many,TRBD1,TGTGCCAGCATACGACAGGGAACGCAAGAGACCCAGTACTTC,CASIRQGTQETQYF
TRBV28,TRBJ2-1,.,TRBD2,TGTGCCAGCAGTCTGAGGACTAGATCCTACAATGAGCAGTTCTTC,CASSLRTRSYNEQFF
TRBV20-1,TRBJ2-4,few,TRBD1,TGCAGTGCTCCGCATCGGACAGGGGTGTACTTC,CSAPHRTGVYF
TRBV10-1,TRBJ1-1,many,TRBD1,TGCGCCAGCACCGCAGGGGGACAGGGGGCAGCTGCTGAAGCTTTCTTT,CASTAGGQGAAAEAFF
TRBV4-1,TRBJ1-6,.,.,TGCGCCAGCAGCCAAGAAGTCAACAGGGTTGGGTCACCCCTCCACTTT,CASSQEVNRVGSPLHF
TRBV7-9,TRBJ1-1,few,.,TGTGCCAGCAGCTTAAGCGGACCAGAAGCTTTCTTT,CASSLSGPEAFF
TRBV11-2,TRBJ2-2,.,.,TGTGCCAGCAGCACGACACTTGCGAACACCGGGGAGCTGTTTTTT,CASSTTLANTGELFF
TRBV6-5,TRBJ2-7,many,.,TGTGCCAGCAGTAGGGGGGCCGCTATTAGTCCCGAGCAGTACTTC,CASSRGAAISPEQYF
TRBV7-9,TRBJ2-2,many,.,TGTGCCAGCAGCCGAGGGTCCGGGGAGCTGTTTTTT,CASSRGSGELFF
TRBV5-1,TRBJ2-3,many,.,TGCGCCAGCAGCTTGGCCGGTTTCCCAGATACGCAGTATTTT,CASSLAGFPDTQYF
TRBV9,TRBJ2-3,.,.,TGTGCCAGCAGCGTAGATGGGGATACGCAGTATTTT,CASSVDGDTQYF
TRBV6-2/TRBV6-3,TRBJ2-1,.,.,TGTGCCAGCAGTTACCTCGTACTAGCTATCTCCTACAATGAGCAGTTCTTC,CASSYLVLAISYNEQFF
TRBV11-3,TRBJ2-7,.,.,TGTGCCAGCAGCTTAAGTGGAGGGGGCGAGCAGTACTTC,CASSLSGGGEQYF
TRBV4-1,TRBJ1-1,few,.,TGCGCCAGCTCCCGAACGGTTGTGAACACTGAAGCTTTCTTT,CASSRTVVNTEAFF
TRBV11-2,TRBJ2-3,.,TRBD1,TGTGCCAGCAGCTTAGATCCGGACAGGGAGGTCAGCACAGATACGCAGTATTTT,CASSLDPDREVSTDTQYF
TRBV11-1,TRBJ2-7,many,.,TGTGCCAGCAGTTCGGGGGCCCACTCCTACGAGCAGTACTTC,CASSSGAHSYEQYF
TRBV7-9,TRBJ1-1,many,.,TGTGCCAGCAGCTTTTTTCCGACCCGGGACACTGAAGCTTTCTTT,CASSFFPTRDTEAFF
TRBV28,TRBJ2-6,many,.,TGTGCCAGCAGTCCAATGGCCGCTGGGGCCAACGTCCTGACTTTC,CASSPMAAGANVLTF
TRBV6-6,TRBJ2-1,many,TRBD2,TGTGCCAGCAGCGCTACTAGCGGGGGGGCCGGGATCTTC,CASSATSGGAGIF
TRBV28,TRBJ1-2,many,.,TGTGCCAGCAGTTTAAAGGGTGGCTACACCTTC,CASSLKGGYTF
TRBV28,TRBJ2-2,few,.,TGTGCCACCCGTGACAGCACCGGGGAGCTGTTTTTT,CATRDSTGELFF
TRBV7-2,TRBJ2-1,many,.,TGTGCCAGCAGATCTGGGGGGCACAATGAGCAGTTCTTC,CASRSGGHNEQFF
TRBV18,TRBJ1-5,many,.,TGTGCCAGCTCACCTCCTTCGGGTAGCAATCAGCCCCAGCATTTT,CASSPPSGSNQPQHF
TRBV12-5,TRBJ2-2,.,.,TGTGCTAGTGGTTCCAACGAGGTCGGGGAGCTGTTTTTT,CASGSNEVGELFF
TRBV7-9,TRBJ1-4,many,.,TGTGCCAGCAGCTTGACAGACAAAAAACTGTTTTTT,CASSLTDKKLFF
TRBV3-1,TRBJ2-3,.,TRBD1,TGTGCCAGCACCCGAGGGGGCTCTAACACAGATACGCAGTATTTT,CASTRGGSNTDTQYF
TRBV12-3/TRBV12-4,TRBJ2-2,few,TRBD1,TGTGCCAGCAGACAGGGGGCCGGGGAGCTGTTTTTT,CASRQGAGELFF
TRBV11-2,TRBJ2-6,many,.,TGTGCCAGTTCGTCTGGGGCCAACGTCCTGACTTTC,CASSSGANVLTF
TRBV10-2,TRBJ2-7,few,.,TGCGCCAGCGGTGGGGGGCCGAGCTACGAGCAGTACTTC,CASGGGPSYEQYF
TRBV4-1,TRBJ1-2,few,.,TGCGCCAGCAGCCATGTTATCCCCCGGGACAATCACTATGGCTACACCTTC,CASSHVIPRDNHYGYTF
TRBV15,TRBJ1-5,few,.,TGTGCCACCAGCAGAGAGAGGACCCCCGTTGTGGGCAATCAGCCCCAGCATTTT,CATSRERTPVVGNQPQHF
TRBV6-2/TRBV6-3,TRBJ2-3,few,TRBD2,TGTGCCAGCAGTTACGACGCGGGGGGAATAGATACGCAGTATTTT,CASSYDAGGIDTQYF